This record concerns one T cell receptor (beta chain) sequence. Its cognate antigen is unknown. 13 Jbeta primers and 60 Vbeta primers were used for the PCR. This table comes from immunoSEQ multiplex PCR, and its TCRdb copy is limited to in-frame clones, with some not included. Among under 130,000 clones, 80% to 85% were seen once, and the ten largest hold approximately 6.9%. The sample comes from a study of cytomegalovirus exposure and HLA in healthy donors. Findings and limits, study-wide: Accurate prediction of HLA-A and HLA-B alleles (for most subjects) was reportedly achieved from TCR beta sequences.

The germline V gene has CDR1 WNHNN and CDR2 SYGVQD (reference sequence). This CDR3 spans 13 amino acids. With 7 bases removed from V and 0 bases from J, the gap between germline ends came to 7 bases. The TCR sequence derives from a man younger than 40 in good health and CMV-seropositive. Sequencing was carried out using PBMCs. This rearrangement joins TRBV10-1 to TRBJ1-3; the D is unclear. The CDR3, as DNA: TGCGCCAGCACGGTCCCCTCTGGAAACACCATATATTTT. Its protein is CASTVPSGNTIYF.